This T cell receptor beta chain was obtained from a study of blood T cell repertoires in COVID-19. Study details: COVID-19 samples, acute and convalescent, were from the United States, Italy and Spain. Nucleic acid was either cDNA or gDNA, and it came from T cells, B-cell-depleted T cells, or PBMCs.

Original handling: Scientists estimated how many nucleated cells there were by amplifying reference gene primers. Clones were read by immunoSEQ multiplex PCR, and TCRdb kept only the in-frame ones, dropping some. The V and J calls and clone size are taken from that table; D and trimming were inferred from the DNA. The data contain nearly 200,000 clones, about nine tenths of them seen just once; the ten biggest clones take up 0.75% to 0.9%. Germline V CDR1 and CDR2: SGHRS, YFSETQ. Trimming took 3 bases from V and 2 from J; bases not matched to a gene: 3. The CDR3 totals 14 residues. The TCR was taken from a woman in her seventies with acute or convalescent COVID-19. The sample comprised peripheral blood. The chain carries TRBV5-1 and TRBJ2-7; TRBD1 agrees at 9 bases. CDR3 sequence (DNA): TGCGCCAGCAGCTCTGGACAGGGGCCCTACGAGCAGTACTTC. Protein product: CASSSGQGPYEQYF.